What follows is one TCR beta chain and its context. The data were produced by immunoSEQ multiplex PCR, yet TCRdb's version contains in-frame clones alone and is incomplete. In the table there are approximately 160,000 clones, about 88% of which are singletons. The sample belongs to a study of blood T cell repertoires in COVID-19. Study-level background: PBMCs, B-cell-depleted T cells, or T cells were the source of the cDNA or gDNA that made up the material.

The V segment lost 4 bases and the J segment 7 bases; nucleotides outside the gene matches: 11. In germline, CDR1 is SGHRS, CDR2 YFSETQ. The CDR3 is 15 amino acids. The chain couples TRBV5-1 to TRBJ2-1; 7 bases are a match to TRBD2. Sequenced input: peripheral blood. The TCR was taken from a woman of 80 years or more with acute or convalescent COVID-19. The CDR3 is CASSPSLASGNEQFF. The CDR3 DNA reads TGCGCCAGCAGCCCCTCGTTGGCTAGCGGTAATGAGCAGTTCTTC. Filled out from reference TRBV5-1 and TRBJ2-1, the complete variable domain reads KAGVTQTPRYLIKTRGQQVTLSCSPISGHRSVSWYQQTPGQGLQFLFEYFSETQRNKGNFPGRFSGRQFSNSRSEMNVSTLELGDSALYLCASSPSLASGNEQFFGPGTRLTVL.